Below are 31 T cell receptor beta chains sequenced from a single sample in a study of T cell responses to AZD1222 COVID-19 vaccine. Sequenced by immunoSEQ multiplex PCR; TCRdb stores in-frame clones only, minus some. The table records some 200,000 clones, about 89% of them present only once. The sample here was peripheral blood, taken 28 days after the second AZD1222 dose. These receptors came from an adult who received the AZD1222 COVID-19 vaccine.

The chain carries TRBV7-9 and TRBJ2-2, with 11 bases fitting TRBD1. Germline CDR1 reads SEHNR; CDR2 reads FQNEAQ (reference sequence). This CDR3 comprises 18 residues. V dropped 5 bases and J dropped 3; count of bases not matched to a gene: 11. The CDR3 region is CASSNQGGQGAHTGELFF. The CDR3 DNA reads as TGTGCCAGCAGCAACCAGGGCGGACAGGGGGCTCACACCGGGGAGCTGTTTTTT.

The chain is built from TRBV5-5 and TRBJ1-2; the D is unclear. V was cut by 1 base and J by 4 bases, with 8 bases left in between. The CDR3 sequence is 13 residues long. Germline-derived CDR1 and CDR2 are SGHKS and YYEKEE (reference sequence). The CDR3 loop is CASSLQDGYGYTF. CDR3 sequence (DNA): TGTGCCAGCAGCTTGCAGGACGGCTATGGCTACACCTTC.

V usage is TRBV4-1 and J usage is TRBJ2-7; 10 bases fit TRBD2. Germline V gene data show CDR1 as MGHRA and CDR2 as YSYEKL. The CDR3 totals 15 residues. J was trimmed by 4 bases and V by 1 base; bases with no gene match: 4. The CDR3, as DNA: TGCGCCAGCAGCCAAGTCCCTAGCGGGAGTTACGAGCAGTACTTC. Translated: CASSQVPSGSYEQYF.

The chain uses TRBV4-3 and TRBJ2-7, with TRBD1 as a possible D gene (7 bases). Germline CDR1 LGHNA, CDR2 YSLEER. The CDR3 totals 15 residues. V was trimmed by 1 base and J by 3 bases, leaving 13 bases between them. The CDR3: CASSQALQGGYEQYF. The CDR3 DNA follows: TGCGCCAGCAGCCAAGCCTTGCAGGGGGGCTACGAGCAGTACTTC.

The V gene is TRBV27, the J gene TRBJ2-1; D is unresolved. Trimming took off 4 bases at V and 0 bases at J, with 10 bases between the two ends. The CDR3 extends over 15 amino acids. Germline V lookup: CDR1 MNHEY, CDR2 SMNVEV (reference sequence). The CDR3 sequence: CASSSRPDSYNEQFF. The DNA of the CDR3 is TGTGCCAGCAGTTCTAGACCAGACTCCTACAATGAGCAGTTCTTC.

In DNA, the CDR3 is TGTGCCAGCAGCTTTAAAGCATCCGAGCAGTACTTC. Translation: CASSFKASEQYF. The chain uses TRBV5-4 and TRBJ2-7; D gene ambiguous. Germline assignment: CDR1 SGHNT and CDR2 YYREEE (reference sequence). The ends were cut back, 2 bases at V and 6 bases at J, with 9 bases in the middle. The CDR3 extends over 12 amino acids.

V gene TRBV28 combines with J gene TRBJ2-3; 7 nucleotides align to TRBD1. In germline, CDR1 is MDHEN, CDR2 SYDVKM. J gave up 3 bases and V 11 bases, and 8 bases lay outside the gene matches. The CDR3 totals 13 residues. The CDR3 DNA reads TGTGCCTCCTCGACAGGGAGAACAGATACGCAGTATTTT. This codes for CASSTGRTDTQYF.

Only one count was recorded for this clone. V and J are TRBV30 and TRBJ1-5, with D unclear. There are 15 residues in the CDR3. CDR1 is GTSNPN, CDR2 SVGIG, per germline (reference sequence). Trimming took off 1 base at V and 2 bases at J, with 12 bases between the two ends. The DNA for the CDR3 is TGTGCCTGGAGTGCTGTGACTGGGGGCAATCAGCCCCAGCATTTT. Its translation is CAWSAVTGGNQPQHF.

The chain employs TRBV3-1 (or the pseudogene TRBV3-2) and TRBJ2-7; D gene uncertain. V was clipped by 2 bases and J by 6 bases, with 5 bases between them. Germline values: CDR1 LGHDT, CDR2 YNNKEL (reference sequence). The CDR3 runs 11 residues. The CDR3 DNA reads TGTGCCAGCAGCCAATCAGGCGAGCAGTACTTC. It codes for CASSQSGEQYF.

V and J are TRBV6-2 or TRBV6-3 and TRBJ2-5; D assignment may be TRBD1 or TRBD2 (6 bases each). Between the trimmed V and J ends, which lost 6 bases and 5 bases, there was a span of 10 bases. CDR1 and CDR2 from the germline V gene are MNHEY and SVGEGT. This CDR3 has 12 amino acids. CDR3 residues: CASSRRGETQYF. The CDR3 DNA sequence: TGTGCCAGCAGCCGGAGGGGGGAGACCCAGTACTTC.

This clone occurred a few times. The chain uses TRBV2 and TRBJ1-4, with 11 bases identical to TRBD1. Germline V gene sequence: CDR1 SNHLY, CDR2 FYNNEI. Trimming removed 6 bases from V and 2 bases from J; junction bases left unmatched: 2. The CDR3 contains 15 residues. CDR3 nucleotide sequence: TGTGCCAGCAGGGGACAGGGGGTGACTAATGAAAAACTGTTTTTT. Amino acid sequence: CASRGQGVTNEKLFF.

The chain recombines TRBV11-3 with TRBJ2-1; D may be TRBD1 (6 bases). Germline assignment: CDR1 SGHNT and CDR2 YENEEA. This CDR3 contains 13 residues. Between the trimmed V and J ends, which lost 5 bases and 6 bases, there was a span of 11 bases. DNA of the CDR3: TGTGCCAGCAGCCCGGACAGTGTCAATGAGCAGTTCTTC. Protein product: CASSPDSVNEQFF.

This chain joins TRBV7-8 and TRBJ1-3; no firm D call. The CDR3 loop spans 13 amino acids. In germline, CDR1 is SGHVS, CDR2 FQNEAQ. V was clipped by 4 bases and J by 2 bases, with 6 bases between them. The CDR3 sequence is CASSSGAGNTIYF. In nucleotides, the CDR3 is TGTGCCAGCAGCTCGGGCGCTGGAAACACCATATATTTT.

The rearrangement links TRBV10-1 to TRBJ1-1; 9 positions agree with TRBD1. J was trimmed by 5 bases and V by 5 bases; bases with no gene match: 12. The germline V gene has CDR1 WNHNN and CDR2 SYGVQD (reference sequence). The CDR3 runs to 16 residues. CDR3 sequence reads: CASSPTDRGRFTEAFF. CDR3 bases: TGCGCCAGCAGTCCGACGGACAGGGGTCGGTTTACTGAAGCTTTCTTT.

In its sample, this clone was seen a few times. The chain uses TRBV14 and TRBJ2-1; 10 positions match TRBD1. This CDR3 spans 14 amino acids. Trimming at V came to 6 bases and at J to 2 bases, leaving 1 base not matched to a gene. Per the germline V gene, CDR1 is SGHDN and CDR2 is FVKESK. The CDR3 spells CASRGTGAYNEQFF. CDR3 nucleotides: TGTGCCAGCAGAGGGACAGGGGCCTACAATGAGCAGTTCTTC.

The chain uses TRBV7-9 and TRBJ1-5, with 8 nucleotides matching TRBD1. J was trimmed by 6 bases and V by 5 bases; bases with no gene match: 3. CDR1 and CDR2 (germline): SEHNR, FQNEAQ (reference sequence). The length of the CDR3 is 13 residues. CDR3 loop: CASSLGQGQPQHF. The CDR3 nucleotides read TGTGCCAGCAGCCTCGGACAGGGTCAGCCCCAGCATTTT. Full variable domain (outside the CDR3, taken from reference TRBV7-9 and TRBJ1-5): DTGVSQNPRHKITKRGQNVTFRCDPISEHNRLYWYRQTLGQGPEFLTYFQNEAQLEKSRLLSDRFSAERPKGSFSTLEIQRTEQGDSAMYLCASSLGQGQPQHFGDGTRLSIL.

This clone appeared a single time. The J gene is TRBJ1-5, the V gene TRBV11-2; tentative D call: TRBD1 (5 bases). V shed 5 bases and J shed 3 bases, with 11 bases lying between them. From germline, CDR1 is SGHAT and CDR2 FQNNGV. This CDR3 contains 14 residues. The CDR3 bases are TGTGCCAGCAGCAATAGGGGCCTCAATCAGCCCCAGCATTTT. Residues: CASSNRGLNQPQHF.

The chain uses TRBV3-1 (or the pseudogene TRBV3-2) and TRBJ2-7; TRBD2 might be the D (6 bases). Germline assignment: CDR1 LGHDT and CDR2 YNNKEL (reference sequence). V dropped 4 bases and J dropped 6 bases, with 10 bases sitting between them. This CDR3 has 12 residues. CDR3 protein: CASSRLDSEQYF. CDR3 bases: TGTGCCAGCAGCCGACTAGACAGCGAGCAGTACTTC.

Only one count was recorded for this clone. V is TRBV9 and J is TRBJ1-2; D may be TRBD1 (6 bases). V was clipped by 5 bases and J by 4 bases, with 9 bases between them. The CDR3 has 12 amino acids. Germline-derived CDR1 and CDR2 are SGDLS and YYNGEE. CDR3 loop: CASRSGAYGYTF. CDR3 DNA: TGTGCCAGCAGGTCAGGGGCCTATGGCTACACCTTC. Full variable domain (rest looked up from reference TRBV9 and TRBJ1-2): DSGVTQTPKHLITATGQRVTLRCSPRSGDLSVYWYQQSLDQGLQFLIQYYNGEERAKGNILERFSAQQFPDLHSELNLSSLELGDSALYFCASRSGAYGYTFGSGTRLTVV.

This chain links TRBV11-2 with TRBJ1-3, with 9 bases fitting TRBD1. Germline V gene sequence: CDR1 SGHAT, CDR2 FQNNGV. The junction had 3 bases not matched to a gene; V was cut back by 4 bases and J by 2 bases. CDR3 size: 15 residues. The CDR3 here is CASSSRDRAGNTIYF. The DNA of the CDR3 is TGTGCCAGCAGCTCCAGGGACAGGGCTGGAAACACCATATATTTT.

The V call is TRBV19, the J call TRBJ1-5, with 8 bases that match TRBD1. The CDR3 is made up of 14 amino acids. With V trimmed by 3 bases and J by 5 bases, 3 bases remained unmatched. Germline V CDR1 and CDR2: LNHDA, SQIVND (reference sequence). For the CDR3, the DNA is TGTGCCAGTAGTATGTCAGGGGGCTATCAGCCCCAGCATTTT. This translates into CASSMSGGYQPQHF.

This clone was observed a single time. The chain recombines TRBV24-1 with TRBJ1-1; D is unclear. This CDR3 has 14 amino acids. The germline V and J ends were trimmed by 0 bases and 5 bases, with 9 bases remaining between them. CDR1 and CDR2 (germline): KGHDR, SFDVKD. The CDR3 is CATSDLGPKTEAFF. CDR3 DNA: TGTGCCACCAGTGATTTGGGACCCAAGACTGAAGCTTTCTTT.

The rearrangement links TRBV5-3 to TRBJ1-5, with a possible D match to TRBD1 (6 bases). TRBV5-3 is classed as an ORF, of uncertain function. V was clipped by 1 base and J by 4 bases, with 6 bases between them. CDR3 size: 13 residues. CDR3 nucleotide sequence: TGTGCCAGAAGCTTGAGGGGGAATCAGCCCCAGCATTTT. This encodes CARSLRGNQPQHF.

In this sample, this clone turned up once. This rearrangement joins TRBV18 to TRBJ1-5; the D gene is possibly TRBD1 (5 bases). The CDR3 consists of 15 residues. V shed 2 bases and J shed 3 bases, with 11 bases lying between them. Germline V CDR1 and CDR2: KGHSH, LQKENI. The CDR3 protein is CASSPDWGFNQPQHF. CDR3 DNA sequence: TGTGCCAGCTCACCAGATTGGGGGTTCAATCAGCCCCAGCATTTT.

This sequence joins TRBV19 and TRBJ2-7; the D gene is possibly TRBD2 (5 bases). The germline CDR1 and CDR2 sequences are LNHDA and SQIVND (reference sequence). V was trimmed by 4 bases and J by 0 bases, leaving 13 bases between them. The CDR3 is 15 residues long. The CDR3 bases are TGTGCCAGTAGTAAATCAGGACTGAGCTCCTACGAGCAGTACTTC. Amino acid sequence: CASSKSGLSSYEQYF.

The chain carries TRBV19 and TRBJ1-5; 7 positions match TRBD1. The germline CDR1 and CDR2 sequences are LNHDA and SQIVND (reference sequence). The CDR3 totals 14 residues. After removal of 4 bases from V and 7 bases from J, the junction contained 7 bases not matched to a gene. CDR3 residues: CASSTQGSVQPQHF. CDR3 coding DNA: TGTGCCAGTAGTACACAGGGGTCGGTACAGCCCCAGCATTTT.

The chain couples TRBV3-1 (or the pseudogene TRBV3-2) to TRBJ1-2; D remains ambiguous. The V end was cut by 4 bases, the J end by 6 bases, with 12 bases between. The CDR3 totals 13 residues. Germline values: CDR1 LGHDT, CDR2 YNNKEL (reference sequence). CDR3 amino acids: CASSRARENGYTF. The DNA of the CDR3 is TGTGCCAGCAGCCGGGCCCGGGAAAATGGCTACACCTTC.

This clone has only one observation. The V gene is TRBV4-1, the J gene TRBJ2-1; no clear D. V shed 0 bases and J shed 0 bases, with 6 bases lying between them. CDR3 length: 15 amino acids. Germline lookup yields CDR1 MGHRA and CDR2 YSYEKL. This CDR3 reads CASSQDPFSYNEQFF. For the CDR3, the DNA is TGCGCCAGCAGCCAAGACCCCTTCTCCTACAATGAGCAGTTCTTC.

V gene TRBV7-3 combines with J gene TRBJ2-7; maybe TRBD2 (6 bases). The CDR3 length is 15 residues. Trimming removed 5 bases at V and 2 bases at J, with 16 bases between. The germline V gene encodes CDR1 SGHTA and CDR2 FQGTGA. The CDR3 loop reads CASSMGRLGTYEQYF. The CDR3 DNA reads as TGTGCCAGCAGCATGGGGAGACTAGGTACCTACGAGCAGTACTTC.

CDR3 coding DNA: TGTGCCTGGGCAGACAGTCACGAGCAGTACTTC. Translation: CAWADSHEQYF. The chain couples TRBV30 to TRBJ2-7; D may be TRBD1 (5 bases). The V gene lost 5 bases and the J gene lost 5 bases, with 10 bases spanning the gap. This CDR3 has 11 residues. Germline assignment: CDR1 GTSNPN and CDR2 SVGIG (reference sequence).

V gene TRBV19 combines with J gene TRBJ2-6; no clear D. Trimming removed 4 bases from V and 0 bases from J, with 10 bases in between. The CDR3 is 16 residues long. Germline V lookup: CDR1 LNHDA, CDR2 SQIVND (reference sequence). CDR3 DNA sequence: TGTGCCAGTAGTACTCCCGGGCTCTCTGGGGCCAACGTCCTGACTTTC. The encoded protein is CASSTPGLSGANVLTF.